This is a list of T cell receptor beta chains from one sample in a study of read filtering for tumor transcriptome and immune sequencing. MiXCR, applied by TCRdb to the reads, yields one record per CDR3 protein. Found here are 60,000 to 75,000 distinct CDR3 sequences, roughly 18% of them singletons; the top ten hold roughly 10%. The sequenced material came from a population of CD138-negative cells sorted from bone marrow. Receptors originate from a donor at least 40 years old with multiple myeloma. Each CDR3 is given with its conserved first and last residue.

TRBJ2-5,TRBV7-6,CASSLEGGHETQYF
TRBJ2-3,TRBV20-1,CSARPMDHIESTDTQYF
TRBJ2-3,TRBV29-1,CSVAWTGGVNTQYF
TRBJ2-3,TRBV12-3/TRBV12-4,CASSPGTSGVVDTQYF
TRBJ1-1,TRBV30,CAWSARKGSLNTEAFF
TRBJ1-2,TRBV28,CASRKGGGYGYTF
TRBJ2-3,TRBV3-1,CASSHGWGGTDTQYF
TRBJ2-1,TRBV29-1,CSVEVLAANSYNEQFF
TRBJ2-1,TRBV6-5,CASRLAGHNEQFF
TRBJ1-5,TRBV7-2,CASSRDTSRPQHF
TRBJ1-1,TRBV28,CATKDGDHTEAFF
TRBJ2-7,TRBV29-1,CSAESRTGGIREQYF
TRBJ2-5,TRBV7-9,CASSQWGNQEAQYF
TRBJ1-5,TRBV7-9,CASSPGPRVGPQHF
TRBJ2-5,TRBV12-3/TRBV12-4,CASSLELQETQHF
TRBJ2-1,TRBV4-2,CASSQEGAIYNEQFF
TRBJ2-1,TRBV5-1,CASSLYSSYNEQFF
TRBJ2-1,TRBV27,CASRRAAGTYNEQFF
TRBJ2-2,TRBV6-5,CASSYAPTGGTNGELFF
TRBJ1-6,TRBV30,CAWSHLYGTGVIDSPLHF
TRBJ1-1,TRBV7-2,CASSLVGGYSTEAFF
TRBJ1-2,TRBV5-1,CASSLDDRGLNGYTF
TRBJ2-6,TRBV12-3/TRBV12-4,CASRTAGANVLTF
TRBJ1-1,TRBV5-1,CASSPGQVNTEAFF
TRBJ1-1,TRBV6-6,CASSWGGGGPMNTEAFF
TRBJ2-6,TRBV18,CASSPPWRSGANVLTF
TRBJ2-7,TRBV3-1,CASSQGPGQGYEQYF
TRBJ2-7,TRBV27,CASSLGGHEQYF
TRBJ1-1,TRBV6-6,CASSYSVGGGLNTEAFF
TRBJ1-4,TRBV20-1,CSATDREDEKLFF
TRBJ2-4,TRBV6-1,CASSDGPRAAKNIQYF